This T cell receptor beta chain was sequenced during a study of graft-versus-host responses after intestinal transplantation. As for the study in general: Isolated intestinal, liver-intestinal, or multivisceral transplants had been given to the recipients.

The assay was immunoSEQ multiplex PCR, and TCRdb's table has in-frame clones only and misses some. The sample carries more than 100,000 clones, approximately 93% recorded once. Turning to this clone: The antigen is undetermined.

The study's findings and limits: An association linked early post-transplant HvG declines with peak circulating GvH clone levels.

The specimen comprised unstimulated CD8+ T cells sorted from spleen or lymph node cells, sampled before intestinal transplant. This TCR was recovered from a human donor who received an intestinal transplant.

In DNA form, the CDR3 reads TGTGCCAGCAGCTCAATTGACGGGATACAGTATGGCTACACCTTC. It is translated as CASSSIDGIQYGYTF. The chain has TRBV7-9 and TRBJ1-2; no clear D. The CDR3 spans 15 residues. CDR1 SEHNR and CDR2 FQNEAQ come from the germline V gene (reference sequence). Trimming took off 4 bases at V and 5 bases at J, with 17 bases between the two ends.